This TCR beta chain was identified in a study of molecular identifiers for immune sequencing clone quantification. In its sample, this clonotype was seen many times. Via MiXCR, TCRdb re-called the PCR reads, giving one row per CDR3 protein. The sample includes 8,500 to 11,000 distinct CDR3 sequences, over 15% of them seen just once. Trimming pared 6 bases from V and 4 bases from J, leaving 6 bases between. The CDR3 sequence is 12 residues long. CDR1 KGHDR and CDR2 SFDVKD come from the germline V gene. The V and J genes are TRBV24-1 and TRBJ2-1, with D maybe TRBD1 (5 bases). The specimen sequenced was naive CD8+ T cells from blood, with Jurkat cell RNA spiked in. Subset described: FACS-sorted CD8+CD4-CCR7+CD45RA+ naive T cells. This clonotype originated in a human donor in good health. Some libraries in this study had Jurkat cell RNA spiked in. CDR3 protein: CATSNRYNEQFF. The CDR3 region has the DNA TGTGCCACCAGTAACAGGTACAATGAGCAGTTCTTC.